These 25 T cell receptor beta chains were all obtained from the same sample, sequenced in a study of blood T cell repertoires in COVID-19. TCRdb's copy holds only in-frame clones and misses some; the assay was immunoSEQ multiplex PCR. The sample has 250,000 to 300,000 clones, approximately 90% seen once; the top ten hold around 2.2%. The sample taken for sequencing was peripheral blood. These receptors were obtained from a woman aged 50 to 60 who had recovered from COVID-19.

The chain joins TRBV19 to TRBJ2-6; no clear D. This CDR3 has 15 amino acids. The germline V gene encodes CDR1 LNHDA and CDR2 SQIVND (reference sequence). V gave up 1 base and J gave up 4 bases, with 8 bases separating them. For the CDR3, the DNA is TGTGCCAGTAGTATAGGGGCTGCCGGGGCCAACGTCCTGACTTTC. The encoded protein is CASSIGAAGANVLTF.

The V and J genes are TRBV21-1 and TRBJ2-7; the table assigns TRBD2, which was not confirmed against the DNA. TRBV21-1 is shown as a pseudogene. This CDR3 has 17 amino acids. The CDR3 sequence is CASSERGRQREGYEQYF. DNA of the CDR3: TGTGCCAGCAGCGAACGGGGAAGACAGCGGGAGGGCTACGAGCAGTACTTC.

V is TRBV27 and J is TRBJ1-5; D ambiguous. With 8 bases removed from V and 5 bases from J, the gap between germline ends came to 13 bases. This CDR3 is built from 13 residues. In germline, CDR1 is MNHEY, CDR2 SMNVEV (reference sequence). CDR3 residues: CASAPQVDQPQHF. CDR3 DNA: TGTGCCAGCGCCCCACAAGTCGATCAGCCCCAGCATTTT.

This sequence joins TRBV7-9 and TRBJ1-6; D not certain. CDR1 SEHNR and CDR2 FQNEAQ come from the germline V gene (reference sequence). Trimming stripped 3 bases from V and 0 bases from J, with 9 bases between. The CDR3 runs to 16 residues. The CDR3 DNA reads as TGTGCCAGCAGCTTCATACAAAGCTCCTATAATTCACCCCTCCACTTT. Its translation is CASSFIQSSYNSPLHF.

The chain links TRBV29-1 to TRBJ1-4, with 9 bases lining up with TRBD1. Trimming at V came to 4 bases and at J to 6 bases, leaving 6 bases not matched to a gene. The germline V gene encodes CDR1 SQVTM and CDR2 ANQGSEA. The CDR3 extends over 14 amino acids. Here the CDR3 DNA reads TGCAGCGTTGGGGTTGGGACAGGGTATGAAAAACTGTTTTTT. This sequence encodes CSVGVGTGYEKLFF.

This chain connects TRBV7-8 to TRBJ1-2; perhaps TRBD1 as D (6 bases). Trimming cost V 6 bases and J 7 bases, with 18 bases left between them. The CDR3 totals 14 residues. In germline, CDR1 is SGHVS, CDR2 FQNEAQ. Here the CDR3 DNA reads TGTGCCAGCAGTTCGGGACACCTACAGGGTGGCTACACCTTC. Amino acids: CASSSGHLQGGYTF.

This chain joins TRBV7-2 and TRBJ2-4; perhaps TRBD1 as D (5 bases). Germline values: CDR1 SGHTA, CDR2 FQGNSA. This CDR3 region has 17 residues. V dropped 4 bases and J dropped 0 bases, with 16 bases sitting between them. The CDR3 reads CASSSPRQILAKNIQYF. The CDR3 bases are TGTGCCAGCAGCTCCCCAAGACAGATTCTAGCCAAAAACATTCAGTACTTC. The full variable domain, its missing parts supplied by reference TRBV7-2 and TRBJ2-4, is GAGVSQSPSNKVTEKGKDVELRCDPISGHTALYWYRQSLGQGLEFLIYFQGNSAPDKSGLPSDRFSAERTGGSVSTLTIQRTQQEDSAVYLCASSSPRQILAKNIQYFGAGTRLSVL.

The chain links TRBV6-5 to TRBJ2-7; tentative D call: TRBD2 (5 bases). Germline V gene data show CDR1 as MNHEY and CDR2 as SVGAGI. Trimming removed 7 bases at V and 4 bases at J, with 20 bases between. The CDR3 contains 15 residues. Written as DNA, the CDR3 is TGTGCCAGCAAGGGCGGGCGTGAGAGGTTTTACGAGCAGTACTTC. Translated: CASKGGRERFYEQYF.

V is TRBV24-1 and J is TRBJ2-1; 13 bases align to TRBD2. The length of the CDR3 is 15 residues. CDR1 KGHDR and CDR2 SFDVKD come from the germline V gene. After removal of 9 bases from V and 7 bases from J, the junction contained 8 bases not matched to a gene. CDR3 in amino acids: CATATGTSGVNEQFF. DNA for the CDR3: TGTGCCACCGCTACCGGGACTAGCGGGGTGAATGAGCAGTTCTTC.

The chain links TRBV7-9 to TRBJ2-3; possible D gene TRBD2, 5 bases. The CDR3 runs to 15 residues. V gave up 11 bases and J gave up 0 bases, with 18 bases separating them. From germline, CDR1 is SEHNR and CDR2 FQNEAQ (reference sequence). CDR3 protein: CAVRQGRTSTDTQYF. CDR3 in DNA: TGTGCCGTACGGCAAGGCAGGACTAGCACAGATACGCAGTATTTT.

About this clone itself: A junction end diverges from the germline sequence, so it may reflect a read error. V is TRBV9 and J is TRBJ2-1; 8 bases map to TRBD2. Germline CDR1 SGDLS, CDR2 YYNGEE. CDR3 length: 15 amino acids. CDR3: CASSAGGASDNEQFF. The CDR3 DNA follows: TGTGCCAGCAGCGCGGGGGGGGCCTCCGACAATGAGCAGTTCTTC. Together with reference TRBV9 and TRBJ2-1, the CDR3 gives the full variable domain: DSGVTQTPKHLITATGQRVTLRCSPRSGDLSVYWYQQSLDQGLQFLIQYYNGEERAKGNILERFSAQQFPDLHSELNLSSLELGDSALYFCASSAGGASDNEQFFGPGTRLTVL.

The chain employs TRBV28 and TRBJ1-1; 10 positions match TRBD1. The V gene's germline CDR1 is MDHEN and CDR2 SYDVKM. The V and J ends lost 5 bases and 4 bases, in that order; junction bases with no gene match: 4. The CDR3 contains 14 residues. CDR3 loop: CASSQTGGFTEAFF. The CDR3, as DNA: TGTGCCAGCAGTCAGACAGGGGGCTTCACTGAAGCTTTCTTT.

The V gene is TRBV2, the J gene TRBJ1-6; 9 bases match TRBD1. The CDR3 runs to 15 residues. V was pared by 2 bases and J by 10 bases, with 6 bases of the junction left unmatched. The germline gives CDR1 SNHLY, CDR2 FYNNEI. The CDR3 is CASSELGQGRSPLHF. In DNA, the CDR3 is TGTGCCAGCAGTGAACTAGGACAGGGGAGGTCACCCCTCCACTTT. Based on the CDR3 plus reference TRBV2 and TRBJ1-6, the full variable domain is EPEVTQTPSHQVTQMGQEVILRCVPISNHLYFYWYRQILGQKVEFLVSFYNNEISEKSEIFDDQFSVERPDGSNFTLKIRSTKLEDSAMYFCASSELGQGRSPLHFGNGTRLTVT.

This rearrangement joins TRBV27 to TRBJ2-3; 14 nucleotides align to TRBD2. The CDR3 sequence is 16 residues long. Germline CDR1 is MNHEY and CDR2 is SMNVEV (reference sequence). The junction had 3 bases not matched to a gene; V was cut back by 7 bases and J by 0 bases. This CDR3 reads CASKGLAGASTDTQYF. The DNA for the CDR3 is TGTGCCAGCAAGGGACTAGCGGGAGCCAGCACAGATACGCAGTATTTT.

The chain carries TRBV3-1 (or the pseudogene TRBV3-2) and TRBJ1-2; 8 bases are a match to TRBD1. Looked up from germline, CDR1 is LGHDT and CDR2 is YNNKEL (reference sequence). V was clipped by 2 bases and J by 8 bases; unmatched bases: 10. There are 15 residues in the CDR3. CDR3: CASSQSWTGREGYTF. Here the CDR3 DNA reads TGTGCCAGCAGCCAATCCTGGACAGGGAGGGAAGGCTACACCTTC.

The chain is built from TRBV21-1 and TRBJ1-2. TRBV21-1 is a pseudogene locus. This CDR3 region has 15 residues. This CDR3 reads CAAHPQGEVGYGYTF. CDR3 nucleotide sequence: TGTGCCGCTCACCCCCAAGGGGAGGTTGGCTATGGCTACACCTTC.

The chain uses TRBV7-9 and TRBJ1-2; no definite D call. CDR3 length: 15 residues. CDR1 SEHNR and CDR2 FQNEAQ come from the germline V gene (reference sequence). Trimming took off 6 bases at V and 4 bases at J, with 18 bases between the two ends. CDR3 loop: CASSYGEAEVYGYTF. The CDR3 DNA reads as TGTGCCAGCAGTTATGGAGAAGCGGAGGTCTATGGCTACACCTTC.

The V call is TRBV29-1, the J call TRBJ2-1, with D possibly being TRBD2 (5 bases). The CDR3 is 14 residues long. V was pared by 6 bases and J by 0 bases, with 12 bases between. Germline V gene data show CDR1 as SQVTM and CDR2 as ANQGSEA. The CDR3 DNA follows: TGCAGCGTCCTTCTCGCGGGCTCCTACAATGAGCAGTTCTTC. Residues: CSVLLAGSYNEQFF.

The chain is built from TRBV12-3 or TRBV12-4 and TRBJ1-1; D is undetermined. The CDR3 loop spans 13 amino acids. V was trimmed by 5 bases and J by 0 bases, leaving 7 bases between them. The DNA of the CDR3 is TGTGCCAGCAGTCTACTGTTGAACACTGAAGCTTTCTTT. Translating it yields CASSLLLNTEAFF.

The chain combines TRBV25-1 with TRBJ1-1; the match to TRBD1 covers 10 bases. CDR3 size: 15 residues. Germline V gene sequence: CDR1 MGHDK, CDR2 SYGVNS. Trimming removed 8 bases from V and 5 bases from J; junction bases left unmatched: 11. The chain's CDR3 is CASPYADRGYTEAFF. The CDR3 DNA reads TGTGCCAGCCCCTACGCGGACAGGGGGTATACTGAAGCTTTCTTT.

The chain is built from TRBV28 and TRBJ1-2, with 9 bases matching TRBD1. From germline, CDR1 is MDHEN and CDR2 SYDVKM. The CDR3 is 16 residues long. Unmatched junction bases numbered 10, after V lost 7 bases and J lost 1 base. CDR3 bases: TGTGCCAGCAACCCCTCCGGGACAGGGAATAACTATGGCTACACCTTC. Its translation: CASNPSGTGNNYGYTF.

This clone was seen just once. The genes are TRBV6-2 or TRBV6-3 and TRBJ2-5, with TRBD2 matching over 8 bases. V dropped 2 bases and J dropped 3; count of bases not matched to a gene: 8. Germline V gene lookup returns CDR1 MNHEY and CDR2 SVGEGT. CDR3 length: 16 amino acids. Here the CDR3 reads CASSYLIAGFKETQYF. CDR3 in DNA: TGTGCCAGCAGTTACCTGATAGCGGGGTTTAAAGAGACCCAGTACTTC.

J is TRBJ2-7 and V is TRBV28; D not certain. This CDR3 region has 13 residues. Germline values: CDR1 MDHEN, CDR2 SYDVKM. Between the trimmed V and J ends, which lost 8 bases and 4 bases, there was a span of 15 bases. CDR3 bases: TGTGCCAGCCTTGCATCCCAACTTTACGAGCAGTACTTC. Translating it yields CASLASQLYEQYF.

The CDR3 spells CASSLQGRGTPQDGYTF. The CDR3 DNA reads as TGTGCCAGCAGCCTGCAAGGTAGGGGGACCCCTCAGGATGGCTACACCTTC. The chain couples TRBV4-2 to TRBJ1-2, with D possibly being TRBD1 (6 bases). The CDR3 length is 17 residues. The V and J ends lost 4 bases and 6 bases respectively, with 24 bases between them. CDR1 and CDR2 from the germline V gene are LGHNA and YNFKEQ.

CDR3 region: CASSLTDRLYGYTF. The CDR3 DNA reads TGTGCCAGCAGCTTAACCGACAGGCTGTATGGCTACACCTTC. The chain recombines TRBV7-2 with TRBJ1-2; a weak D match, TRBD1 (6 bases). The CDR3 has 14 amino acids. Germline assignment: CDR1 SGHTA and CDR2 FQGNSA. V lost 2 bases and J 5 bases, leaving 12 bases between the germline ends.